Below, 7 T cell receptor beta chains from the same sample are listed, as sequenced in a study of response to subunit inactivated influenza vaccine. TCRdb passed the RT-PCR reads through MiXCR, listing each CDR3 protein once. The sample gives hundreds of thousands of distinct CDR3 sequences, roughly 23% of which show up once; 1.5% to 2% is in the top ten. The input for sequencing was CD4+ T cells sorted from PBMCs, taken more than 4 days after vaccination. These receptors were collected from a man aged 50 to 60 who received an inactivated influenza vaccine.

In its sample, this clonotype ranks as medium-sized. The V and J genes are TRBV24-1 and TRBJ2-3, with 8 bases identical to TRBD1. The CDR3 totals 15 residues. CDR1 is KGHDR and CDR2 is SFDVKD in the germline V gene. V was pared by 6 bases and J by 1 base, with 5 bases of the junction left unmatched. CDR3 DNA: TGTGCCACCAGTTCCAGGGGGCTCGGCACAGATACGCAGTATTTT. It yields the protein CATSSRGLGTDTQYF.

This chain joins TRBV12-3 or TRBV12-4 and TRBJ2-7; D is undetermined. Trimming pared 0 bases from V and 2 bases from J, leaving 11 bases between. The CDR3 totals 15 residues. The CDR3 protein is CASSLALGTTYEQYF. DNA of the CDR3: TGTGCCAGCAGTTTAGCGCTTGGCACAACCTACGAGCAGTACTTC.

V is TRBV7-9 and J is TRBJ2-3, with D possibly TRBD1 on 5 matching bases. This CDR3 is 15 amino acids long. V lost 7 bases, J lost 0 bases, and 14 bases lay in between. Per germline, CDR1 SEHNR and CDR2 FQNEAQ (reference sequence). The CDR3 nucleotides are TGTGCCAGCACGCAGGGTGACTCTAGCACAGATACGCAGTATTTT. Protein: CASTQGDSSTDTQYF. Based on the CDR3 plus reference TRBV7-9 and TRBJ2-3, the full variable domain is DTGVSQNPRHKITKRGQNVTFRCDPISEHNRLYWYRQTLGQGPEFLTYFQNEAQLEKSRLLSDRFSAERPKGSFSTLEIQRTEQGDSAMYLCASTQGDSSTDTQYFGPGTRLTVL.

This clonotype showed up many times. V is TRBV5-5 and J is TRBJ1-1; D perhaps matches TRBD1 (5 bases). The V gene's germline CDR1 is SGHKS and CDR2 YYEKEE (reference sequence). There are 12 residues in the CDR3. Between the trimmed V and J ends, which lost 2 bases and 4 bases, there was a span of 6 bases. The chain's CDR3 is CASSFGGTEAFF. The CDR3 DNA reads as TGTGCCAGCAGCTTCGGGGGCACTGAAGCTTTCTTT. Complete variable domain (other parts from reference TRBV5-5 and TRBJ1-1): DAGVTQSPTHLIKTRGQQVTLRCSPISGHKSVSWYQQVLGQGPQFIFQYYEKEERGRGNFPDRFSARQFPNYSSELNVNALLLGDSALYLCASSFGGTEAFFGQGTRLTVV.

The genes are TRBV30 and TRBJ2-3; 8 bases are a match to TRBD2. Germline trimming cut 2 bases from V and 0 bases from J; bases unmatched to any gene: 4. CDR1 is GTSNPN and CDR2 is SVGIG in the germline V gene (reference sequence). The CDR3 loop spans 15 amino acids. CDR3 residues: CAWSFGLASTDTQYF. In DNA form, the CDR3 reads TGTGCCTGGAGTTTCGGACTAGCTAGCACAGATACGCAGTATTTT.

This clonotype was detected only a few times. This chain links TRBV20-1 with TRBJ2-7, with D perhaps TRBD1 (6 bases). CDR1 is DFQATT and CDR2 is SNEGSKA in the germline V gene (reference sequence). This CDR3 has 16 residues. The V end lost 0 bases, the J end lost 5 bases, and 20 bases lay between the germline ends. CDR3 amino acids: CSAREPFGASGDEQYF. The DNA of the CDR3 is TGCAGTGCTAGAGAGCCGTTCGGGGCCTCAGGGGACGAGCAGTACTTC.

The table lists this clonotype with many counts. The chain couples TRBV12-3 or TRBV12-4 to TRBJ2-7, with D uncertain. V was trimmed by 5 bases and J by 3 bases, leaving 5 bases between them. The CDR3 sequence is 11 residues long. The CDR3 DNA reads as TGTGCCAGCAGTACCTACTACGAGCAGTACTTC. It translates to CASSTYYEQYF.